Below, 22 T cell receptor beta chains from the same sample are listed, as sequenced in a study of cytomegalovirus exposure and HLA in healthy donors. The PCR employed 60 Vbeta primers together with 13 Jbeta primers. Method: immunoSEQ multiplex PCR; TCRdb's copy keeps in-frame clones and lacks some. The data show some 120,000 clones, around three quarters seen once. Sequencing was performed on PBMCs. The receptors derive from a male donor in good health and CMV-seronegative.

The rearrangement joins TRBV9 to TRBJ2-2; D perhaps matches TRBD2 (7 bases). The V gene's germline CDR1 is SGDLS and CDR2 YYNGEE. The CDR3 length is 14 residues. Trimming removed 3 bases from V and 6 bases from J, with 12 bases in between. This CDR3 reads CASSAGGLAGELFF. The CDR3 DNA sequence: TGTGCCAGCAGCGCCGGGGGGCTGGCCGGGGAGCTGTTTTTT.

This sequence joins TRBV25-1 and TRBJ1-1, with D unclear. Trimming left V 1 base short and J 5 bases short, with 14 bases between. CDR1 and CDR2 from the germline V gene are MGHDK and SYGVNS. This CDR3 region has 15 residues. CDR3 region: CASSEFDTPGTEAFF. The DNA for the CDR3 is TGTGCCAGCAGTGAATTTGACACTCCGGGGACTGAAGCTTTCTTT.

The chain uses TRBV27 and TRBJ2-4; TRBD2 agrees at 9 bases. Trimming removed 0 bases from V and 2 bases from J; junction bases left unmatched: 8. This CDR3 has 18 amino acids. Looked up from germline, CDR1 is MNHEY and CDR2 is SMNVEV (reference sequence). CDR3 loop: CASSLSLGLAGPKNIQYF. The DNA of the CDR3 is TGTGCCAGCAGTTTATCGCTCGGGCTAGCGGGACCCAAAAACATTCAGTACTTC.

As regards this clone: Germline and junction disagree at one end, which may indicate a read error. The CDR3, as DNA: TGTTCCAGCAGCTCTTCAGGGGGCGACAATCAGCCCCAGCATTTT. The encoded protein is CSSSSSGGDNQPQHF. The chain links TRBV7-9 to TRBJ1-5, with 8 bases identical to TRBD1. Germline V gene sequence: CDR1 SEHNR, CDR2 FQNEAQ (reference sequence). The CDR3 spans 15 residues.

This CDR3 is CAWRDRDEQFF. The DNA of the CDR3 is TGTGCCTGGAGGGACAGAGATGAGCAGTTCTTC. The V gene is TRBV30, the J gene TRBJ2-1; TRBD1 might be the D (6 bases). Germline V gene lookup returns CDR1 GTSNPN and CDR2 SVGIG (reference sequence). This CDR3 comprises 11 residues. The V gene lost 3 bases and the J gene lost 8 bases, with 8 bases spanning the gap.

The V call is TRBV5-6, the J call TRBJ1-2, with TRBD1 matching 9 bases. Germline lookup yields CDR1 SGHDT and CDR2 YYEEEE. The CDR3 totals 16 residues. J was trimmed by 0 bases and V by 3 bases; bases with no gene match: 6. CDR3 in DNA: TGTGCCAGCAGCTCCATCAGACAGGGGGCTAACTATGGCTACACCTTC. Translated, it gives CASSSIRQGANYGYTF.

J is TRBJ1-2 and V is TRBV29-1; the match to TRBD1 covers 8 bases. The CDR3 is 13 amino acids. Germline-derived CDR1 and CDR2 are SQVTM and ANQGSEA. The V gene end was trimmed by 8 bases and the J gene end by 0 bases; junction bases not matched to a gene: 5. CDR3 region: CSTRTGTNYGYTF. The CDR3 bases are TGCAGCACCCGGACAGGGACTAACTATGGCTACACCTTC.

The gene calls are TRBV20-1 and TRBJ2-7, with D perhaps TRBD2 (6 bases). Germline V gives CDR1 DFQATT, CDR2 SNEGSKA (reference sequence). The CDR3 runs 11 residues. Deletions cut 3 bases from V and 4 bases from J, with 7 bases between. CDR3 coding DNA: TGCAGTGCTAGCGGGGGTTACGAGCAGTACTTC. Translated, it gives CSASGGYEQYF.

This clone was counted between two and nine times. The chain carries TRBV7-9 and TRBJ1-3, with D tentatively TRBD1 (5 bases). Trimming pared 3 bases from V and 0 bases from J, leaving 12 bases between. In germline, CDR1 is SEHNR, CDR2 FQNEAQ (reference sequence). The CDR3 contains 16 residues. CDR3 protein: CASSFSSGSSGNTIYF. CDR3 nucleotides: TGTGCCAGCAGCTTTAGCTCAGGGTCCTCTGGAAACACCATATATTTT. Drawing the rest from reference TRBV7-9 and TRBJ1-3, the complete variable domain is DTGVSQNPRHKITKRGQNVTFRCDPISEHNRLYWYRQTLGQGPEFLTYFQNEAQLEKSRLLSDRFSAERPKGSFSTLEIQRTEQGDSAMYLCASSFSSGSSGNTIYFGEGSWLTVV.

The chain employs TRBV6-5 and TRBJ1-3; TRBD1 is a possible D gene (5 bases). Germline V gene sequence: CDR1 MNHEY, CDR2 SVGAGI. The CDR3 has 16 residues. The V gene lost 2 bases and the J gene lost 0 bases, with 11 bases spanning the gap. The chain's CDR3 is CASSYGAVISGNTIYF. CDR3 bases: TGTGCCAGCAGTTACGGGGCAGTGATCTCTGGAAACACCATATATTTT.

The V and J genes are TRBV14 and TRBJ1-2; 9 bases agree with TRBD1. CDR1 and CDR2 from the germline V gene are SGHDN and FVKESK. Trimming at V came to 2 bases and at J to 3 bases, leaving 4 bases not matched to a gene. The length of the CDR3 is 15 residues. CDR3 loop: CASSQTGGADYGYTF. CDR3 coding DNA: TGTGCCAGCAGCCAAACAGGGGGCGCGGACTATGGCTACACCTTC.

The rearrangement links TRBV27 to TRBJ2-7; perhaps TRBD2 as D (6 bases). Germline values: CDR1 MNHEY, CDR2 SMNVEV (reference sequence). V was trimmed by 7 bases and J by 8 bases, leaving 21 bases between them. This CDR3 is 14 amino acids long. CDR3 sequence (DNA): TGTGCCAGCAACACGGTGGGAGGACCTACGAAGCAGTACTTC. Protein sequence: CASNTVGGPTKQYF.

Here the CDR3 reads CASSFLTGAEQQYF. The CDR3 DNA reads TGTGCCAGCAGCTTTTTAACAGGGGCGGAACAGCAGTACTTC. The chain carries TRBV5-8 and TRBJ2-5; 7 bases fit TRBD1. Germline-derived CDR1 and CDR2 are SGHTS and YDEGEE. J lost 11 bases, V lost 2 bases, and 12 bases had no gene match. CDR3 size: 14 residues.

The V gene is TRBV4-2, the J gene TRBJ2-3, with 7 bases lining up with TRBD1. The trim removed 3 bases at V and 8 bases at J, leaving 8 bases unmatched. CDR1 is LGHNA, CDR2 YNFKEQ, per germline. CDR3 length equals 14 residues. The CDR3 sequence: CASSHSDRDGTQYF. The CDR3, as DNA: TGTGCCAGCAGCCATTCCGACAGGGACGGTACGCAGTATTTT.

The chain combines TRBV5-8 with TRBJ2-1; 7 bases align to TRBD2. With 4 bases clipped from V and 0 bases from J, the junction kept 7 bases outside the gene matches. Germline loops: CDR1 SGHTS, CDR2 YDEGEE. The CDR3 extends over 16 amino acids. The CDR3 loop is CASSGPGGSSYNEQFF. CDR3 coding DNA: TGTGCCAGCAGCGGACCCGGGGGGAGCTCCTACAATGAGCAGTTCTTC.

The V gene is TRBV5-1, the J gene TRBJ2-1, with 15 bases fitting TRBD2. The CDR3 covers 18 residues. Germline CDR1 is SGHRS and CDR2 is YFSETQ. The J segment lost 8 bases and the V segment lost 4 bases, leaving 13 bases of the junction unmatched. The DNA for the CDR3 is TGCGCCAGCAGCACCGGACTAGCGGGAGGGCCGTTTGTCGATGAGCAGTTCTTC. Its translation: CASSTGLAGGPFVDEQFF.

This rearrangement joins TRBV6-1 to TRBJ1-1; D possibly corresponds to TRBD1 (6 bases). Trimming stripped 3 bases from V and 5 bases from J, with 13 bases between. The germline V gene encodes CDR1 MNHNS and CDR2 SASEGT. The CDR3 spans 14 residues. This chain's CDR3 is CASSDRGRGTEAFF. As DNA, the CDR3 is TGTGCCAGCAGTGACAGGGGACGGGGTACTGAAGCTTTCTTT.

The chain combines TRBV9 with TRBJ1-6; no clear D gene. Germline V gives CDR1 SGDLS, CDR2 YYNGEE. The V end lost 4 bases, the J end lost 8 bases, and 13 bases lay between the germline ends. The CDR3 sequence is 14 residues long. The CDR3 reads CASSNREFDSPLHF. CDR3 DNA sequence: TGTGCCAGCAGCAATAGGGAGTTTGATTCACCCCTCCACTTT. Full variable domain (remainder filled in from reference TRBV9 and TRBJ1-6): DSGVTQTPKHLITATGQRVTLRCSPRSGDLSVYWYQQSLDQGLQFLIQYYNGEERAKGNILERFSAQQFPDLHSELNLSSLELGDSALYFCASSNREFDSPLHFGNGTRLTVT.

V is TRBV7-2 and J is TRBJ2-1; D possibly corresponds to TRBD2 (6 bases). The V end lost 0 bases, the J end lost 7 bases, and 16 bases lay between the germline ends. CDR3 length equals 16 residues. From germline, CDR1 is SGHTA and CDR2 FQGNSA. CDR3 in DNA: TGTGCCAGCAGCTTAGCTCCTTTGACTAGTTCTAATGAGCAGTTCTTC. It translates to CASSLAPLTSSNEQFF.

This clone was recorded a few times. The chain employs TRBV4-1 and TRBJ1-2; D remains ambiguous. V gave up 4 bases and J gave up 1 base, with 16 bases separating them. The CDR3 spans 16 residues. The germline CDR1 and CDR2 sequences are MGHRA and YSYEKL. The CDR3 sequence is CASSRAGRISNYGYTF. CDR3 bases: TGCGCCAGCAGCCGCGCGGGGAGGATTAGTAACTATGGCTACACCTTC.

The chain uses TRBV7-9 and TRBJ2-3, with TRBD1 matching 8 bases. The V gene's germline CDR1 is SEHNR and CDR2 FQNEAQ (reference sequence). The junction had 6 bases not matched to a gene; V was cut back by 5 bases and J by 2 bases. This CDR3 has 15 amino acids. The CDR3 loop reads CASSVPGQDTDTQYF. CDR3 nucleotide sequence: TGTGCCAGCAGCGTACCGGGACAGGACACAGATACGCAGTATTTT.

The chain joins TRBV6-5 to TRBJ2-7; 10 bases align to TRBD1. V lost 6 bases and J lost 3; bases outside the gene matches: 8. The CDR3 runs 15 residues. Germline CDR1 and CDR2: MNHEY and SVGAGI. The CDR3: CASRRGTGEVYEQYF. Written as DNA, the CDR3 is TGTGCCAGCAGGCGCGGGACAGGGGAAGTCTACGAGCAGTACTTC.